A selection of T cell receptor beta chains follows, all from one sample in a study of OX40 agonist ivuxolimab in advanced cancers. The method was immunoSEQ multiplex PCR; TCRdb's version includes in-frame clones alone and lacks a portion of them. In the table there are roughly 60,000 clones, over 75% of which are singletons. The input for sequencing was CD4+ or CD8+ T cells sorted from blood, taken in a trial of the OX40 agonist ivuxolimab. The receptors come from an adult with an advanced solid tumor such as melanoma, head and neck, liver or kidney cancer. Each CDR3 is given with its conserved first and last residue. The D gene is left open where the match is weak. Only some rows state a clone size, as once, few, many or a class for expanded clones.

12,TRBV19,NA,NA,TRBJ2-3,CASTGPGDTQYF,TGTGCCAGTACGGGACCAGGGGATACGCAGTATTTT
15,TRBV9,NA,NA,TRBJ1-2,CASSVAGAEDYGYTF,TGTGCCAGCAGCGTAGCGGGGGCCGAGGACTATGGCTACACCTTC
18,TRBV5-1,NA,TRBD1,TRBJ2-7,CASSPRTGRTNRSYEQYF,TGCGCCAGCAGTCCCAGGACAGGGAGAACAAATAGATCCTACGAGCAGTACTTC
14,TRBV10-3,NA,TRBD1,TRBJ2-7,CAIREDRGGDEQYF,TGTGCCATCAGGGAAGACAGGGGGGGCGACGAGCAGTACTTC
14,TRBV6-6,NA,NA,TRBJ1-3,CASSYSTLFDTIYF,TGTGCCAGCAGTTACTCGACTCTTTTCGACACCATATATTTT
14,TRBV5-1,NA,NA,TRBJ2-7,CASSLPWTPYEQYF,TGCGCCAGCAGCTTACCCTGGACTCCCTACGAGCAGTACTTC
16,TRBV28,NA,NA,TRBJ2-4,CASTEGGAGAKNIQYF,TGTGCCAGCACCGAAGGGGGAGCTGGAGCCAAAAACATTCAGTACTTC
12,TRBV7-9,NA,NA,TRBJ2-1,CASRDAADEQFF,TGTGCCAGCAGAGACGCGGCGGATGAGCAGTTCTTC
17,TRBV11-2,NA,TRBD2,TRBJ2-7,CASSSLRTSGGHGEQYF,TGTGCCAGCAGCTCCCTCCGGACTAGCGGGGGGCACGGCGAGCAGTACTTC
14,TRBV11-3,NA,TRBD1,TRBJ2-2,CASSSETGYGELFF,TGTGCCAGCAGCTCGGAGACAGGGTACGGGGAGCTGTTTTTT
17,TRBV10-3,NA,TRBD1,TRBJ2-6,CAISLGQASSGANVLTF,TGTGCCATCAGCCTCGGACAGGCCTCGTCTGGGGCCAACGTCCTGACTTTC
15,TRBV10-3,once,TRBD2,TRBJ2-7,CAISKTSGRSYEQYF,TGTGCCATCAGCAAGACTAGCGGGAGGTCCTACGAGCAGTACTTC
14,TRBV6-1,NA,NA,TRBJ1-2,CASSEAGNLVGYTF,TGTGCCAGCAGTGAGGCGGGGAATTTGGTTGGCTACACCTTC
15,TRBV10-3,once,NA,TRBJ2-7,CAISEFGQTSYEQYF,TGTGCCATCAGTGAGTTTGGACAGACCTCCTACGAGCAGTACTTC
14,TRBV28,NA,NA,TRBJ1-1,CASSSFGGPTEAFF,TGTGCCAGCAGCTCCTTCGGGGGGCCTACTGAAGCTTTCTTT
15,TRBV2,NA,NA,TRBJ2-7,CASTSQRPGPYEQYF,TGTGCCAGCACCTCCCAGCGGCCGGGGCCCTACGAGCAGTACTTC
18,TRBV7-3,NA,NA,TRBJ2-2,CASSLMGRPGDRTGELFF,TGTGCCAGCAGCTTAATGGGGAGGCCGGGAGACCGCACCGGGGAGCTGTTTTTT
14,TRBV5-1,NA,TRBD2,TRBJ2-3,CASQTTGGSDTQYF,TGCGCCAGCCAGACTACGGGAGGGTCCGATACGCAGTATTTT
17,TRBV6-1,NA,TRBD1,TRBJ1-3,CASSAPEGQTSGNTIYF,TGTGCCAGCAGTGCACCGGAGGGACAGACTTCTGGAAACACCATATATTTT
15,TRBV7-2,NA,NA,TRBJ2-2,CASSPGVENTGELFF,TGTGCCAGCAGCCCCGGGGTTGAGAACACCGGGGAGCTGTTTTTT
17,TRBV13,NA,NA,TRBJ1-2,CASSEGWAQYTSHGYTF,TGTGCCAGCAGCGAAGGGTGGGCCCAGTATACATCCCATGGCTACACCTTC
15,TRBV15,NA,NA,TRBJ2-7,CATSRDSGSDYEQYF,TGTGCCACCAGCAGAGATAGTGGGAGCGACTACGAGCAGTACTTC